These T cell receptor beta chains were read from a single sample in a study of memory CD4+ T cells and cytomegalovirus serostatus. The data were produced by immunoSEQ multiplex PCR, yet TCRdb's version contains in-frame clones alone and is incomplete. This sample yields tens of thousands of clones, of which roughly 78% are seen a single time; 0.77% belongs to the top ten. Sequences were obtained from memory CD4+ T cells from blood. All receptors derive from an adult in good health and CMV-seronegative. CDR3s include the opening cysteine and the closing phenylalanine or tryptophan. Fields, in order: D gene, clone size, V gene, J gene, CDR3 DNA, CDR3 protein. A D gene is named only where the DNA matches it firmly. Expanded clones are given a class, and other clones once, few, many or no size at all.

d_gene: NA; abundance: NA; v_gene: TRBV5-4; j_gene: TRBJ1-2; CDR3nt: TGTGCCAGCAGCTTGGGGGGGACGGCAGCAATTAACTATGGCTACACCTTC; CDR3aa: CASSLGGTAAINYGYTF
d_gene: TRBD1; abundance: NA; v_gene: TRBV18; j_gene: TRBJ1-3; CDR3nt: TGTGCCAGCTCACCGATGACAGGGGCGTCTGGAAACACCATATATTTT; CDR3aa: CASSPMTGASGNTIYF
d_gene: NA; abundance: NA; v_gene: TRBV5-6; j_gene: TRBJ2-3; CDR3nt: TGTGCCAGCAGCTTGATCAGCAGGACAGATACGCAGTATTTT; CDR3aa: CASSLISRTDTQYF
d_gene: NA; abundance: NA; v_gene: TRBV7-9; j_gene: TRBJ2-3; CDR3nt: TGTGCCAGCAGCTTAATGTCGCTTAGGTTTAACCACACAGATACGCAGTATTTT; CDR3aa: CASSLMSLRFNHTDTQYF
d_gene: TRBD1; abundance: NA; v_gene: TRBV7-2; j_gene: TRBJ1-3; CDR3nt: TGTGCCAGCAGCCGGACAGGGGGCATATCTGGAAACACCATATATTTT; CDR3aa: CASSRTGGISGNTIYF
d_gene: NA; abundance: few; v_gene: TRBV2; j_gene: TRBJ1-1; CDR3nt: TGTGCCAGCAGTGTCATAAACTGGGGAGCTTTCTTT; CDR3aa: CASSVINWGAFF
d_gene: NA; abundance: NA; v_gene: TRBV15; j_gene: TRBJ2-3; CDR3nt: TGTGCCACCAGCAGCCCGGGGCTCTCGAGGGATGATACGCAGTATTTT; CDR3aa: CATSSPGLSRDDTQYF
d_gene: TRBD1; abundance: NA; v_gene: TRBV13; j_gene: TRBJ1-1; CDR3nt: TGTGCCAGCAGTAGAGCCGGGACAGGGGGCACTGAAGCTTTCTTT; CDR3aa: CASSRAGTGGTEAFF
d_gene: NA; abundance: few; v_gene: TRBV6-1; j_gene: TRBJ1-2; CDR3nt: TGTGCCAGCTTCCCGGGAGGGTATGGCTACACCTTC; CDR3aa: CASFPGGYGYTF
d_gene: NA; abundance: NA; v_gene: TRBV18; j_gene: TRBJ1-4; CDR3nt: TGTGCCAGCTCACCCCTGCATTTTGAAAAACTGTTTTTT; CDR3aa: CASSPLHFEKLFF
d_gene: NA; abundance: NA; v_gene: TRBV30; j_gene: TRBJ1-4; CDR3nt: TGTGCCTGGAGTCTGGGTACTAATGAAAAACTGTTTTTT; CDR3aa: CAWSLGTNEKLFF
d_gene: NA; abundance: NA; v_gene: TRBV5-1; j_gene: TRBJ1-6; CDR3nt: TGCGCCAGCAGCGGCAGCAGCTCCTATAATTCACCCCTCCACTTT; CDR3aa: CASSGSSSYNSPLHF
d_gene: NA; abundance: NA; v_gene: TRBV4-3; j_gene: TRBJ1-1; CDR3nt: TGCGCCAGCAGCCAAGATCGGGTCCCTGAAGCTTTCTTT; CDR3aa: CASSQDRVPEAFF
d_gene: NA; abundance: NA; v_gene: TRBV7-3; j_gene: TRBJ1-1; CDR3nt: TGTGCCAGCAGCCCATTTCCCCGGGCAGGGAGGGCGAACACTGAAGCTTTCTTT; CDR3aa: CASSPFPRAGRANTEAFF
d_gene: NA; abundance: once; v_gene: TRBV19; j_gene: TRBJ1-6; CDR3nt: TGTGCCAGTACCGCATCCGCCTGGGGAAATTCACCCCTCCACTTT; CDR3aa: CASTASAWGNSPLHF
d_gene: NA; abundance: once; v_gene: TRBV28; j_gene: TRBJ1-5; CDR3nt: TGTGCCAGTCTTGCTCTCGGTTTTCAGCCCCAGCATTTT; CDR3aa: CASLALGFQPQHF
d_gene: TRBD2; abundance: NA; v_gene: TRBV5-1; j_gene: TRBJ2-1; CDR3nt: TGCGCCAGCAGCGCGGGACTAGCGGGTATTCCAAACTCCTACAATGAGCAGTTCTTC; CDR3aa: CASSAGLAGIPNSYNEQFF
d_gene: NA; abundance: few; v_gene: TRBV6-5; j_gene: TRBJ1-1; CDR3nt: TGTGCCAGCAGGTCGCAGGGAATGAACACTGAAGCTTTCTTT; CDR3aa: CASRSQGMNTEAFF
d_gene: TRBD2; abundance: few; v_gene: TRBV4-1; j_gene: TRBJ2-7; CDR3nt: TGCGCCAGCAGCCACTTCGGACTAGCGGGGAGCTCCTACGAGCAGTACTTC; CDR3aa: CASSHFGLAGSSYEQYF
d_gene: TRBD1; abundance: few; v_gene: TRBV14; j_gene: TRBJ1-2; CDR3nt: TGTGCCAGCAGCCACATCGACAGGGAAGGCTATGGCTACACCTTC; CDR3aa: CASSHIDREGYGYTF
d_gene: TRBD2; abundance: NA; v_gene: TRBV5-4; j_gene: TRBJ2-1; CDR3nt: TGTGCCAGCAGCTTGGGTGTAGCGGGGGACAATGAGCAGTTCTTC; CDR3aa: CASSLGVAGDNEQFF
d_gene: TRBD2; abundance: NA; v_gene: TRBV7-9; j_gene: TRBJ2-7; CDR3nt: TGTGCCAGCAGTCTAGGGTATGGGGGGGTGTACGAGCAGTACTTC; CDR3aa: CASSLGYGGVYEQYF
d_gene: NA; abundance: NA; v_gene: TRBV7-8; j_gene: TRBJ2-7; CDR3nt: TGTGCCAGCAGCCAGGAACGCGAGAAGAGGTACTTC; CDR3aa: CASSQEREKRYF
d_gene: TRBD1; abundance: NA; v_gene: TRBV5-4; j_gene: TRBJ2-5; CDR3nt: TGTGCCAGCAGCCGTGGGACAGAAGTTGAAGAGACCCAGTACTTC; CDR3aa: CASSRGTEVEETQYF
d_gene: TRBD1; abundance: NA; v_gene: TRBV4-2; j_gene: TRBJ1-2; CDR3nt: TGTGCCAGCAGCCGTGATCCTCGACAGGGGGCTTCTGGCTACACCTTC; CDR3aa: CASSRDPRQGASGYTF
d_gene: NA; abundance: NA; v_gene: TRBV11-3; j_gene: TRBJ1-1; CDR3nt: TGTGCCAGCAGTCAGGACGGTCCGAACACTGAAGCTTTCTTT; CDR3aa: CASSQDGPNTEAFF
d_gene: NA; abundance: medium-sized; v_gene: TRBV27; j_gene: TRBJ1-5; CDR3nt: TGTGCCAGCAGTTTTGAGGTCCTAGCGGTTCAGGAGCATCAGCCCCAGCATTTT; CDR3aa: CASSFEVLAVQEHQPQHF
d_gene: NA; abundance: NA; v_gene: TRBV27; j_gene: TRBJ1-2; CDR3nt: TGTGCCAGCAGTTCTCAGGGGTGGGTTGGCTACACCTTC; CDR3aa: CASSSQGWVGYTF
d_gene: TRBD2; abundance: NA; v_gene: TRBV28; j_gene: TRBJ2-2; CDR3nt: TGTGCCAGCAGTTTAACTCTCCCGGGAGGAGGGCAGAACACCGGGGAGCTGTTTTTT; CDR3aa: CASSLTLPGGGQNTGELFF
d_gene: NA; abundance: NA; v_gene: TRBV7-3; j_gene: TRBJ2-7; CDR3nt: TGTGCCAGCAGCTCTGGGGGAGGTTCCAACGAGCAGTACTTC; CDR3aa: CASSSGGGSNEQYF
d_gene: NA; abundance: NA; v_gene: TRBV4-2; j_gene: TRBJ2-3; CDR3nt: TGTGCCAGCAGCCAAGGCCAAGGGGGGGGCGCAGATACGCAGTATTTT; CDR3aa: CASSQGQGGGADTQYF
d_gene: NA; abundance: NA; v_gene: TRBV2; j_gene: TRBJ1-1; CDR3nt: TGTGCCAGCAACGGGGTCCCTGACACTGAAGCTTTCTTT; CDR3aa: CASNGVPDTEAFF
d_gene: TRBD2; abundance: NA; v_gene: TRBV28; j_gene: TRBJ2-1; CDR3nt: TGTGCCAGCAGTTCGGCTAGCGGGGTAAATGAGCAGTTCTTC; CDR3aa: CASSSASGVNEQFF
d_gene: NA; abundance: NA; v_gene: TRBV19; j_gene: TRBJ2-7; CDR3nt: TGTGCCAGTAGTATCTCAGGCGACGAGCAGTACTTC; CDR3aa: CASSISGDEQYF
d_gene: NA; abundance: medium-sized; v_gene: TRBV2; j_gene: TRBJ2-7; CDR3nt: TGTGCCAGCAAGGGTTCATTCTCCTACGAGCAGTACTTC; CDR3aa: CASKGSFSYEQYF
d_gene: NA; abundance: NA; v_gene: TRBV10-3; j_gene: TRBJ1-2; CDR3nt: TGTGCCAGCAGACAGACAACCCTCTATGGCTACACCTTC; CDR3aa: CASRQTTLYGYTF
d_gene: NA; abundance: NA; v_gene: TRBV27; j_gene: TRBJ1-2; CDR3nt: TGTGCCAGCAGTTTACAGGGACGGGGCTATGGCTACACCTTC; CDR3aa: CASSLQGRGYGYTF
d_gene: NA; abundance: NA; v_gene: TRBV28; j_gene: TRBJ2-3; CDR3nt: TGTGCCAGCAGTGTACCGGGGGGACACACAGATACGCAGTATTTT; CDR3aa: CASSVPGGHTDTQYF
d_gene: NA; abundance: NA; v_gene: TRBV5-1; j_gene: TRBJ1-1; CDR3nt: TGCGCCAGCAGCTTTGGACCACAGAACACTGAAGCTTTCTTT; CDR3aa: CASSFGPQNTEAFF
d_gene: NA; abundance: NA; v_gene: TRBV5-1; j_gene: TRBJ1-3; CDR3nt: TGCGCCAGCAGCTTGGATTTGGGGAATGGAAACACCATATATTTT; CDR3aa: CASSLDLGNGNTIYF
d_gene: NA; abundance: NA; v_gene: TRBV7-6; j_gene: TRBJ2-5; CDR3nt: TGTGCCAGCAGCGCCAACAGGTTGGGGGAGACCCAGTACTTC; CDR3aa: CASSANRLGETQYF
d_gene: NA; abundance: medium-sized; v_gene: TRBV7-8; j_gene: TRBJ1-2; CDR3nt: TGTGCCAGCAGCTTAGCCTCGTCTACCTATGGCTACACCTTC; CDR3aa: CASSLASSTYGYTF
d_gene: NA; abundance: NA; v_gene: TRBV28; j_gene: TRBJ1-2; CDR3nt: TGTGCCAGCACCTCGACCGATAACTATGGCTACACCTTC; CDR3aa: CASTSTDNYGYTF
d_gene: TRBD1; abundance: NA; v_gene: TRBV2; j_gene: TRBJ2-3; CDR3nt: TGTGCCAGCACCTGGACAGGGGGAAACACAGATACGCAGTATTTT; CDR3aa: CASTWTGGNTDTQYF
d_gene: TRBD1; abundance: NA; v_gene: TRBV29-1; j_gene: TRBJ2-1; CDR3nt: TGCAGCGTTGATAATCCAGGGGGTTTGTACAATGAGCAGTTCTTC; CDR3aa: CSVDNPGGLYNEQFF
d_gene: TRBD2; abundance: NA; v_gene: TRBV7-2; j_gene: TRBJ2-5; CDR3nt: TGTGCCAGCAGCAGGGGGACTAGCGGGGGGGCGCTAGAGACCCAGTACTTC; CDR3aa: CASSRGTSGGALETQYF
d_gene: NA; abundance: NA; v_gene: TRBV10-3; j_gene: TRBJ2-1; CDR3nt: TGTGCCATCAGTGAAGTACAGGGTGGGGGAAATGAGCAGTTCTTC; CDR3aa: CAISEVQGGGNEQFF
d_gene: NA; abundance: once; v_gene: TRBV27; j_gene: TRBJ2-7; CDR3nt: TGTGCCAGCAGTATCGGGTTTTCCTACGAGCAGTACTTC; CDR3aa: CASSIGFSYEQYF
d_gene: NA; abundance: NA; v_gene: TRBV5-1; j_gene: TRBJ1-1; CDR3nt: TGCGCCAGCAGCTTGGATGTGGGGAGGAACACTGAAGCTTTCTTT; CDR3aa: CASSLDVGRNTEAFF
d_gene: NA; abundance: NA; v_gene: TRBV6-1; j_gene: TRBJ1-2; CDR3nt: TGTGCCAGCAGTTTTCTAGACTATGGCTACACCTTC; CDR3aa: CASSFLDYGYTF
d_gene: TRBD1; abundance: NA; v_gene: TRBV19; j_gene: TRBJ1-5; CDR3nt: TGTGCCAGCAACTGGGGACAGGGATATCAGCCCCAGCATTTT; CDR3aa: CASNWGQGYQPQHF
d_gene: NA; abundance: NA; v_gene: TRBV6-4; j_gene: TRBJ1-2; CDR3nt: TGTGCCAGCAGTCGGGACGGGAATGAATACTATGGCTACACCTTC; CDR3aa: CASSRDGNEYYGYTF
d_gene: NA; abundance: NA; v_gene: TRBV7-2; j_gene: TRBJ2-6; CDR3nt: TGTGCCAGCAGCTTACGCAGCACCTACTCTGGGGCCAACGTCCTGACTTTC; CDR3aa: CASSLRSTYSGANVLTF
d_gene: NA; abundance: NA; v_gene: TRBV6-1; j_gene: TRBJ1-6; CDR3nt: TGTGCCAGCAGTGATCCCTGGACAGCGAATTCACCCCTCCACTTT; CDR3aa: CASSDPWTANSPLHF
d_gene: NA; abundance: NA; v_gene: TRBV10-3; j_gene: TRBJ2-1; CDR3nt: TGTGCCATCAGGGACAACAATGAGCAGTTCTTC; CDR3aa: CAIRDNNEQFF
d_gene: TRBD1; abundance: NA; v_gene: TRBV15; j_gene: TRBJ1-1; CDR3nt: TGTGCCACCAGCAGAGATCCGGACAGGACGAACACTGAAGCTTTCTTT; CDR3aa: CATSRDPDRTNTEAFF
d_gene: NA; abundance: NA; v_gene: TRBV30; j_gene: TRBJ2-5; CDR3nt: TGTGCCTGGAGTGTATGGGGGGCCCCCGGGGAGACCCAGTACTTC; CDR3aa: CAWSVWGAPGETQYF